A selection of T cell receptor beta chains follows, all from one sample in a study of beta chain features in type 1 diabetes. Assay: immunoSEQ multiplex PCR; the TCRdb copy retains only in-frame clones and omits some. The profile covers around 690,000 clones, with under 15% appearing a single time and 0.095% to 0.15% taken by the ten largest. The material sequenced was naive CD4+ T cells from blood. The source is a man aged 30 to 45 with type 1 diabetes. Both conserved end residues are part of each CDR3.

v_call	j_call	cdr3_aa
TRBV6-5	TRBJ2-2	CASTQQVAGELFF
TRBV11-2	TRBJ2-5	CASSLGPGPLGETQYF
TRBV5-1	TRBJ2-7	CASSLGQGSYEQYF
TRBV4-2	TRBJ1-6	CASSQERLGRLLSNSPLHF
TRBV28	TRBJ1-2	CASRRTGGGGYTF
TRBV5-4	TRBJ2-3	CASSLNRGTDTQYF
TRBV20-1	TRBJ1-1	CSGQGNTEAFF
TRBV4-1	TRBJ2-1	CASSQVGGGDSYNEQFF
TRBV4-3	TRBJ2-5	CASSQVREGPQYF
TRBV10-3	TRBJ2-7	CAIVDRVGYEQYF
TRBV29-1	TRBJ2-7	CSARTGRSEQYF
TRBV9	TRBJ2-1	CASSLWGADNEQFF
TRBV14	TRBJ2-7	CASSQASGFSYEQYF
TRBV7-2	TRBJ1-6	CASSSVPQSSYNSPLHF
TRBV5-6	TRBJ2-5	CASSLGSLGAQYF
TRBV29-1	TRBJ2-5	CSVLGGTFQETQYF
TRBV6-6	TRBJ2-1	CASTSYGEQFF
TRBV18	TRBJ2-6	CASSPLPTGGSGANVLTF
TRBV7-2	TRBJ2-4	CASSEPAGTGKNIQYF
TRBV5-4	TRBJ2-4	CASSPGGLAKNIQYF
TRBV6-5	TRBJ1-2	CASSPLGTNYGYTF
TRBV14	TRBJ1-2	CASSEDSTGTFSNGYTF
TRBV2	TRBJ1-2	CASSEKRIGYGYTF
TRBV27	TRBJ1-4	CASSGTAGNEKLFF
TRBV29-1	TRBJ2-1	CSVEVGRGSNEQFF
TRBV29-1	TRBJ2-1	CSVEITGPYNEQFF
TRBV27	TRBJ2-7	CASSSFDGDYEQYF
TRBV30	TRBJ1-6	CAWSANPASYNSPLHF
TRBV19	TRBJ2-6	CASSFFPSGANVLTF
TRBV6-5	TRBJ1-5	CASSYSGAQPQHF
TRBV28	TRBJ1-2	CASSLGQNYGYTF
TRBV29-1	TRBJ1-5	CSVEGTDSNQPQHF
TRBV5-1	TRBJ2-1	CASSLEGQPSYNEQFF
TRBV9	TRBJ1-2	CASSGNSRPTNYGYTF
TRBV25-1	TRBJ1-2	CASSESRDGYTF
TRBV10-3	TRBJ2-1	CAISESSGVRAEQFF
TRBV4-2	TRBJ2-1	CASSQEGDSGNNEQFF
TRBV5-1	TRBJ2-5	CASSYGQEETQYF
TRBV29-1	TRBJ2-6	CSVGQGSGANVLTF
TRBV9	TRBJ1-4	CASSVRGTNEKLFF
TRBV2	TRBJ2-5	CASRYRGSETQYF
TRBV6-5	TRBJ2-7	CASSYSGGDPYEQYF